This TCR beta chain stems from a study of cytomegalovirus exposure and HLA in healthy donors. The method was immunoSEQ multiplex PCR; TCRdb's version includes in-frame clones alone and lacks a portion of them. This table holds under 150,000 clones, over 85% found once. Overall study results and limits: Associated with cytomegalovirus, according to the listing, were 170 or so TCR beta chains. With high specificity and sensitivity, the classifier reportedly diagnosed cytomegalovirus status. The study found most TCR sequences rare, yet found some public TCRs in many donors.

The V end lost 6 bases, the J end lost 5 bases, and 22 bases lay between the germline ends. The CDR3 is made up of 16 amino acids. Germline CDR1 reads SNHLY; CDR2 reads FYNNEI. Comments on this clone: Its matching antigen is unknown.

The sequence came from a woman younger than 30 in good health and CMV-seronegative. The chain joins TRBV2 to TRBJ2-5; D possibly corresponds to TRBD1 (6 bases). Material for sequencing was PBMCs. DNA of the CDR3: TGTGCCAGCAGAGCTCCAGGGTATGGGGGCGGGGAGACCCAGTACTTC. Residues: CASRAPGYGGGETQYF.